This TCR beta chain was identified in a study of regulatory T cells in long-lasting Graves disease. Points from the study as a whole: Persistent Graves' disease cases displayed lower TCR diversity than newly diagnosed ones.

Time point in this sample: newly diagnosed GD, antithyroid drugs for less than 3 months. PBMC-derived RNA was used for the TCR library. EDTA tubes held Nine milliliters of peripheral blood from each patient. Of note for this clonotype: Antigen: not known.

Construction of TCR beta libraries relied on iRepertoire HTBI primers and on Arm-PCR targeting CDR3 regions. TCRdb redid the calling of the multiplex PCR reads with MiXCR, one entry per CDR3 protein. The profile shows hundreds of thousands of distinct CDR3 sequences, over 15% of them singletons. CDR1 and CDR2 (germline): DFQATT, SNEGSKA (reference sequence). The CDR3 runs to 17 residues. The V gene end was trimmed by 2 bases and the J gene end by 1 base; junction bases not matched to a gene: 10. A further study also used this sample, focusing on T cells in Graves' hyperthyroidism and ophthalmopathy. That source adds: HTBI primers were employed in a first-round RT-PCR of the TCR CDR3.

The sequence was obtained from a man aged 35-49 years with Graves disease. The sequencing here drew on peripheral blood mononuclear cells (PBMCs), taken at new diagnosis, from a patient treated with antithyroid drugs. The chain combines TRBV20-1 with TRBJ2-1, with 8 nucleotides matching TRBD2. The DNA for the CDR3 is TGCAGTGCTAGACCAATCCGGGGGGGCCAATCCTACAATGAGCAGTTCTTC. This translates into CSARPIRGGQSYNEQFF.